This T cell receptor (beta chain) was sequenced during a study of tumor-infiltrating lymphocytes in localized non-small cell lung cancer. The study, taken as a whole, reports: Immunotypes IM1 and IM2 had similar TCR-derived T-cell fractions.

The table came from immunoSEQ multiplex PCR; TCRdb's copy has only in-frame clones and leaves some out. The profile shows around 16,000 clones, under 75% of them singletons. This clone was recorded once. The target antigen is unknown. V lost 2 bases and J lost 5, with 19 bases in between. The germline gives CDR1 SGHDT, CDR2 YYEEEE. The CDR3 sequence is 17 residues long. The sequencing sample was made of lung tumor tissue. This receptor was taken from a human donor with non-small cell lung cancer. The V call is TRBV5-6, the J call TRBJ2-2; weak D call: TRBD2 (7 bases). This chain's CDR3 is CASSLRLWGGRTGELFF. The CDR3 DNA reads TGTGCCAGCAGCTTACGATTATGGGGGGGCAGGACCGGGGAGCTGTTTTTT. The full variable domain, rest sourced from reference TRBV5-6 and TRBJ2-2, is DAGVTQSPTHLIKTRGQQVTLRCSPKSGHDTVSWYQQALGQGPQFIFQYYEEEERQRGNFPDRFSGHQFPNYSSELNVNALLLGDSALYLCASSLRLWGGRTGELFFGEGSRLTVL.